The clone carrying this TCR beta chain came up many times. V lost 4 bases and J lost 7, with 14 bases in between. The CDR3 has 13 residues. Germline lookup yields CDR1 GTSNPN and CDR2 SVGIG (reference sequence). The record originates from a study of blood T cell repertoires in COVID-19. Sequenced by immunoSEQ multiplex PCR; TCRdb stores in-frame clones only, minus some. The repertoire holds some 98,000 clones, 65% to 90% seen once, with approximately 10% in the top ten. Sequenced input: peripheral blood. The receptor's source is a man aged 65 to 79 with active or convalescent COVID-19. The genes are TRBV30 and TRBJ1-5; D is possibly TRBD1 (5 bases). The CDR3 spells CAWTQGSRQPQHF. The CDR3 region has the DNA TGTGCCTGGACCCAGGGAAGTAGGCAGCCCCAGCATTTT. The whole variable domain, filled in from reference TRBV30 and TRBJ1-5, reads SQTIHQWPATLVQPVGSPLSLECTVEGTSNPNLYWYRQAAGRGLQLLFYSVGIGQISSEVPQNLSASRPQDRQFILSSKKLLLSDSGFYLCAWTQGSRQPQHFGDGTRLSIL.